This section outlines one T cell receptor (beta chain) sequence together with its context. The table came from immunoSEQ multiplex PCR; TCRdb's copy has only in-frame clones and leaves some out. The sample lists about 97,000 clones, around 89% seen once, with approximately 8.3% in the top ten. The sample originates from a study of control samples from healthy donors and cancer patients. Germline CDR1 is SGHDT and CDR2 is YYEEEE. The V and J ends lost 4 bases and 5 bases, in that order; junction bases with no gene match: 11. The CDR3 is made up of 15 amino acids. J is TRBJ2-5 and V is TRBV5-6; 7 bases line up with TRBD2. This TCR was sampled from a man aged 25 to 45 in good health. The sequencing input was blood. The CDR3 region is CASSRSTRDYETQYF. CDR3 bases: TGTGCCAGCAGCCGGAGCACCCGGGACTATGAGACCCAGTACTTC.